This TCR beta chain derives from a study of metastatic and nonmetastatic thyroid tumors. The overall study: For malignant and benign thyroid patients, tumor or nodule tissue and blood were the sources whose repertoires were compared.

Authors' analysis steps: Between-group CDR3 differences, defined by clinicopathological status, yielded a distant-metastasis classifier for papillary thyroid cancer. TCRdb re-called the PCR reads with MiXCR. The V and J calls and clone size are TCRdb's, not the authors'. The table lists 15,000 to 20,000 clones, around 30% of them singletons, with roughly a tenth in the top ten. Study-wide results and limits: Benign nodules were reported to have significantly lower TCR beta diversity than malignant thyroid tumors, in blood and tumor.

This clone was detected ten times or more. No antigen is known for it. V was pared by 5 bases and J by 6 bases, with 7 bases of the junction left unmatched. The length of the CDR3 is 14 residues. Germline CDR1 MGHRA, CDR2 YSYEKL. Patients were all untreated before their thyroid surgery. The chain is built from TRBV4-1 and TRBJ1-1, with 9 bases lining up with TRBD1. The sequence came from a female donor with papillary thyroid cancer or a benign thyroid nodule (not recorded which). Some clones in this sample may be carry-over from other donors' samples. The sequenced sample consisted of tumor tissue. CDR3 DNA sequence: TGCGCCAGCAGCAAACAGGGGGCTCTCGCTGAAGCTTTCTTT. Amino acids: CASSKQGALAEAFF.